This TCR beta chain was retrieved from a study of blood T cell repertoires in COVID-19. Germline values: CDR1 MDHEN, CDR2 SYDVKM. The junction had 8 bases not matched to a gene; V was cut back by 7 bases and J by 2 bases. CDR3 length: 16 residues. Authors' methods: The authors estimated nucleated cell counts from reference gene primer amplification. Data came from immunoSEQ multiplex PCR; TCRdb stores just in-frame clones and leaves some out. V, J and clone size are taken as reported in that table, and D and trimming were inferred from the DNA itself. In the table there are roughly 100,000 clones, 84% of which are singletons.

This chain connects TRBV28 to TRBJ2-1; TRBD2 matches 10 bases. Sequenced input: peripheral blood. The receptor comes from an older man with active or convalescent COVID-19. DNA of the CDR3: TGTGCCAGCACCATTCGAGCGGGGGGGACCTACAATGAGCAGTTCTTC. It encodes CASTIRAGGTYNEQFF. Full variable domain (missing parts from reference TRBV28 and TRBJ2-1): DVKVTQSSRYLVKRTGEKVFLECVQDMDHENMFWYRQDPGLGLRLIYFSYDVKMKEKGDIPEGYSVSREKKERFSLILESASTNQTSMYLCASTIRAGGTYNEQFFGPGTRLTVL.